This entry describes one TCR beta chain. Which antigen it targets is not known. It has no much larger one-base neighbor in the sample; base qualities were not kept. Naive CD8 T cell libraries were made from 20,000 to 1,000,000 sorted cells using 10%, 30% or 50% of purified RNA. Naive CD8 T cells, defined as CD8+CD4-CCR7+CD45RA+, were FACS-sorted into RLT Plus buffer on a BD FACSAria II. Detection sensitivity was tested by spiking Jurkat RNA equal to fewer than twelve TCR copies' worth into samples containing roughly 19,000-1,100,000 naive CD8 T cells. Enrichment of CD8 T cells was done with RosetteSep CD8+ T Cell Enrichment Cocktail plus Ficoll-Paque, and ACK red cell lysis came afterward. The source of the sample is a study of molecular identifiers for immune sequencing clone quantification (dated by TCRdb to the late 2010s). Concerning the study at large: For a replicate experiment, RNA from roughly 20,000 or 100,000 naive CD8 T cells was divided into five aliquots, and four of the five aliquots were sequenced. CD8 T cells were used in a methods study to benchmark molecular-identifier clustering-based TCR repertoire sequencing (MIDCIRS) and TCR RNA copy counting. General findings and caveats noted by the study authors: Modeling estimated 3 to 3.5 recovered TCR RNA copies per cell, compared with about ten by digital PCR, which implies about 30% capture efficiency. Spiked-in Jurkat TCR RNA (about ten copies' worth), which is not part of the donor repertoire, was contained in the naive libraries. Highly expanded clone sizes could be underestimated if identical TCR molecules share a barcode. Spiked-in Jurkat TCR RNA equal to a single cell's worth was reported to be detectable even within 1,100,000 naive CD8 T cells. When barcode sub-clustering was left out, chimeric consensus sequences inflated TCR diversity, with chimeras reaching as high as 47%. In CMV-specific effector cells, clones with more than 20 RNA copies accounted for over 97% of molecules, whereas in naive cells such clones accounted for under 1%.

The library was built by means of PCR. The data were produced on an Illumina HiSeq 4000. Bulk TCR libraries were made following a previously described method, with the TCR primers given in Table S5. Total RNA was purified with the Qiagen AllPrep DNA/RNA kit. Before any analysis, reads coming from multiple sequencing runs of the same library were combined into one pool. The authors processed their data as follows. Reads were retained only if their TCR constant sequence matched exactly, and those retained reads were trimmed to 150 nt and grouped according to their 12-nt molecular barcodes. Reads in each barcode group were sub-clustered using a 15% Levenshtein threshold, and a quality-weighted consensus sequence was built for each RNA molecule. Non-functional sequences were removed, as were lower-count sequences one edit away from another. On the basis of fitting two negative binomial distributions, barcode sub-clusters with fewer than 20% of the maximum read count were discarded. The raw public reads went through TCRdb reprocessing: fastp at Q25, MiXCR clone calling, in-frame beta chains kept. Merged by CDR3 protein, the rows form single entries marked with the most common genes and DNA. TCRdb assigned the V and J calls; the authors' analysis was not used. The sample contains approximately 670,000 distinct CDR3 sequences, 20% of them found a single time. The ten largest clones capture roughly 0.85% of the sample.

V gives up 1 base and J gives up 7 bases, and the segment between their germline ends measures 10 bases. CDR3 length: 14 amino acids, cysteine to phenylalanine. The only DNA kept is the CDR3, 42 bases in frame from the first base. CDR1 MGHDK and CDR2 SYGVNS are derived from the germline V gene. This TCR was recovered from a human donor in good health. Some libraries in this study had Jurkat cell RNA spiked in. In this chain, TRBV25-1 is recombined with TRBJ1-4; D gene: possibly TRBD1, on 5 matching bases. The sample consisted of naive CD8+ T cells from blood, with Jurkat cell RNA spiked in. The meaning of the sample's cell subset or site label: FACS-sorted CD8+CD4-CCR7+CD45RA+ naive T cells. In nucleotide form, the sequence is TGTGCCAGCAGTGAATTGGCAGGGATTGAAAAACTGTTTTTT. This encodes CASSELAGIEKLFF. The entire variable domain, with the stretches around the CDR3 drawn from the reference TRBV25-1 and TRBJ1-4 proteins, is EADIYQTPRYLVIGTGKKITLECSQTMGHDKMYWYQQDPGMELHLIHYSYGVNSTEKGDLSSESTVSRIRTEHFPLTLESARPSHTSQYLCASSELAGIEKLFFGSGTQLSVL.